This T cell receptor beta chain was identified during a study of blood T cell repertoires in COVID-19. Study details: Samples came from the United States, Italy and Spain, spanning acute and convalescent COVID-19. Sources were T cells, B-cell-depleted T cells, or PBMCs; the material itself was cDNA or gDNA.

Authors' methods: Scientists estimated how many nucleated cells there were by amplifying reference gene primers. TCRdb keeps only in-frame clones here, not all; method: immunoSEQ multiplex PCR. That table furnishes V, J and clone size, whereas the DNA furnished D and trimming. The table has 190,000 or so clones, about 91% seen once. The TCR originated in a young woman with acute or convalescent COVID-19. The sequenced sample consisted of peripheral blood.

The chain's CDR3 is CASSPSGTGKETQYF. The DNA of the CDR3 is TGTGCCAGCAGCCCCAGCGGGACGGGGAAAGAGACCCAGTACTTC. The rearrangement uses TRBV28 and TRBJ2-5; 7 bases align to TRBD2. The CDR3 sequence is 15 residues long. V shed 6 bases and J 3 bases; nucleotides not matched to a gene: 10. Per germline, CDR1 MDHEN and CDR2 SYDVKM.